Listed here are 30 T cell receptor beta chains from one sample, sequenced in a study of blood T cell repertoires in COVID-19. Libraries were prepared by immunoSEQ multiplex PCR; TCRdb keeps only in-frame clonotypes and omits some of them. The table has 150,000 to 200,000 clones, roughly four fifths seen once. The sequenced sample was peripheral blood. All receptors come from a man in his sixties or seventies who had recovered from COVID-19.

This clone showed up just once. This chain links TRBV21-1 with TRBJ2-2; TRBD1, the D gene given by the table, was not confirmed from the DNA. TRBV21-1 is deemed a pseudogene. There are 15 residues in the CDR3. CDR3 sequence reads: CASSRGTGDTGELFF. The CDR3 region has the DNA TGTGCCAGCAGCCGAGGGACAGGGGACACCGGGGAGCTGTTTTTT.

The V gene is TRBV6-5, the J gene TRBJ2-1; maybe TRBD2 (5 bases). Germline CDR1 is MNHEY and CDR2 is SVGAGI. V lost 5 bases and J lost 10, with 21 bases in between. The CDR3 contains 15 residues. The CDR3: CASSRREGPVGEQFF. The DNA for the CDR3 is TGTGCCAGCAGTCGCCGTGAGGGCCCCGTTGGAGAGCAGTTCTTC.

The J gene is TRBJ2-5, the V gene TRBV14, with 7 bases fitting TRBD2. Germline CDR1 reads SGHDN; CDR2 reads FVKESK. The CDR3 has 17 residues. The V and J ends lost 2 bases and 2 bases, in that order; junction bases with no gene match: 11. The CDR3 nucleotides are TGTGCCAGCAGCCAACTTGGCGCGGGAGTGAGTCAAGAGACCCAGTACTTC. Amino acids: CASSQLGAGVSQETQYF. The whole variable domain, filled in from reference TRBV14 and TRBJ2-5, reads EAGVTQFPSHSVIEKGQTVTLRCDPISGHDNLYWYRRVMGKEIKFLLHFVKESKQDESGMPNNRFLAERTGGTYSTLKVQPAELEDSGVYFCASSQLGAGVSQETQYFGPGTRLLVL.

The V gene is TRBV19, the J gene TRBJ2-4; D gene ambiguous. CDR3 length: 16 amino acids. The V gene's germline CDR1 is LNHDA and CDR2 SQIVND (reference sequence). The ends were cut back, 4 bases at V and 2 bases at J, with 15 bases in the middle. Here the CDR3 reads CASSNRDHVPKNIQYF. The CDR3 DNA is TGTGCCAGTAGTAACAGAGACCACGTTCCCAAAAACATTCAGTACTTC. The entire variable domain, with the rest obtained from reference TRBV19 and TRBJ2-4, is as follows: DGGITQSPKYLFRKEGQNVTLSCEQNLNHDAMYWYRQDPGQGLRLIYYSQIVNDFQKGDIAEGYSVSREKKESFPLTVTSAQKNPTAFYLCASSNRDHVPKNIQYFGAGTRLSVL.

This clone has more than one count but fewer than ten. CDR3 residues: CASSQDALWTDTQYF. The CDR3 DNA follows: TGCGCCAGCAGCCAAGACGCGCTGTGGACAGATACGCAGTATTTT. The chain carries TRBV4-1 and TRBJ2-3; D remains unclear. There are 15 residues in the CDR3. V was shortened by 0 bases and J by 3 bases, with 10 bases between the two germline ends. From germline, CDR1 is MGHRA and CDR2 YSYEKL.

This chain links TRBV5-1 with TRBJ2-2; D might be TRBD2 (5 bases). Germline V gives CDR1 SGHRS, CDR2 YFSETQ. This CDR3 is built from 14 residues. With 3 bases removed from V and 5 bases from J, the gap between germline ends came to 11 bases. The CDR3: CASSSWTGTGELFF. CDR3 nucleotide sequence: TGCGCCAGCAGCTCCTGGACGGGGACCGGGGAGCTGTTTTTT. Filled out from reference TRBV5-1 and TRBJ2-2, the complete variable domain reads KAGVTQTPRYLIKTRGQQVTLSCSPISGHRSVSWYQQTPGQGLQFLFEYFSETQRNKGNFPGRFSGRQFSNSRSEMNVSTLELGDSALYLCASSSWTGTGELFFGEGSRLTVL.

CDR3 nucleotide sequence: TGTGCCAGCAGCCCCGGACTAGCAAACATTCAGTACTTC. It is translated as CASSPGLANIQYF. The V gene is TRBV6-5, the J gene TRBJ2-4; 8 nucleotides agree with TRBD2. Trimming cost V 6 bases and J 6 bases; bases outside gene matches: 4. Looked up from germline, CDR1 is MNHEY and CDR2 is SVGAGI. This CDR3 region has 13 residues.

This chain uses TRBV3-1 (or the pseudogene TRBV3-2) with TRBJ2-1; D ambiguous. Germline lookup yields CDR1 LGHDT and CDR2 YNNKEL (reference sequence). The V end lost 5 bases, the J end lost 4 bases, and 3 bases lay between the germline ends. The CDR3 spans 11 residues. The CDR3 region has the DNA TGTGCCAGCAGCTCTTACAATGAGCAGTTCTTC. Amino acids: CASSSYNEQFF.

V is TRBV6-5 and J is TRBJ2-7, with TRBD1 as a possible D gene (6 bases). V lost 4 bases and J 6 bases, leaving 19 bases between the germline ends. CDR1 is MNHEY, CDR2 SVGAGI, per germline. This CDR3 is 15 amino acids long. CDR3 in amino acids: CASSFGTTLSGEQYF. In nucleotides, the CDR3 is TGTGCCAGCAGTTTTGGGACAACTCTCTCCGGCGAGCAGTACTTC.

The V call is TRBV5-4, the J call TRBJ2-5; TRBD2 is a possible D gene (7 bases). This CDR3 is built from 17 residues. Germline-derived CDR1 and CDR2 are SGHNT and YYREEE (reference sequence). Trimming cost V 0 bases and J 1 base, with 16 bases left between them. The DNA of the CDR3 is TGTGCCAGCAGCTTGGGCTTTGAGGGAGGGGGCCAAGAGACCCAGTACTTC. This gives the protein CASSLGFEGGGQETQYF.

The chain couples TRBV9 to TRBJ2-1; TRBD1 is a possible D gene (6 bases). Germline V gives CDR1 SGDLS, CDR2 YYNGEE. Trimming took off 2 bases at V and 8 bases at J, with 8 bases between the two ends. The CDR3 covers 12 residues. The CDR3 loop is CASSVRQDEQFF. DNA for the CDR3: TGTGCCAGCAGCGTCCGACAGGATGAGCAGTTCTTC. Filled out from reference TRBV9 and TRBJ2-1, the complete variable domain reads DSGVTQTPKHLITATGQRVTLRCSPRSGDLSVYWYQQSLDQGLQFLIQYYNGEERAKGNILERFSAQQFPDLHSELNLSSLELGDSALYFCASSVRQDEQFFGPGTRLTVL.

The CDR3: CASSLFQGATTGELFF. In DNA form, the CDR3 reads TGTGCCAGCAGCTTATTTCAGGGGGCGACGACCGGGGAGCTGTTTTTT. The chain recombines TRBV7-9 with TRBJ2-2; TRBD1 aligns across 8 bases. Per germline, CDR1 SEHNR and CDR2 FQNEAQ (reference sequence). With V trimmed by 2 bases and J by 5 bases, 7 bases remained unmatched. The CDR3 sequence is 16 residues long.

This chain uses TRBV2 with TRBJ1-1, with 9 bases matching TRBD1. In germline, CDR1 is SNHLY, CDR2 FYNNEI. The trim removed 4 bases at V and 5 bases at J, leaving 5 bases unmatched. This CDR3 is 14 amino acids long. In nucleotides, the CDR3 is TGTGCCAGCAGTGCGACAGGGGGTGGAACTGAAGCTTTCTTT. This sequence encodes CASSATGGGTEAFF.

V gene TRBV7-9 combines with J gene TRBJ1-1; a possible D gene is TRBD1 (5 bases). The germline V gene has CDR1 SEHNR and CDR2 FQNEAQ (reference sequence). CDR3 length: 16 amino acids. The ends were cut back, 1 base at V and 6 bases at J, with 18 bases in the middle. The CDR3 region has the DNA TGTGCCAGCAGCTTAGATCTCCAGGGAAAAAGCGCTGAAGCTTTCTTT. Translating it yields CASSLDLQGKSAEAFF.

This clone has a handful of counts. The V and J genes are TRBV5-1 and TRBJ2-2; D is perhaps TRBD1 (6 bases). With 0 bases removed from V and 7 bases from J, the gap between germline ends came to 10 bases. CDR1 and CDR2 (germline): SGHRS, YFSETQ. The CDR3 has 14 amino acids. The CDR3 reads CASSLDRADGELFF. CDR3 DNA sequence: TGCGCCAGCAGCTTGGACAGGGCGGACGGGGAGCTGTTTTTT.

CDR3 residues: CASSYSGANVLTF. The DNA of the CDR3 is TGTGCCAGTAGTTACTCTGGGGCCAACGTCCTGACTTTC. J is TRBJ2-6 and V is TRBV19; no reliable D call. In germline, CDR1 is LNHDA, CDR2 SQIVND (reference sequence). This CDR3 region has 13 residues. Trimming removed 5 bases from V and 0 bases from J, with 2 bases in between.

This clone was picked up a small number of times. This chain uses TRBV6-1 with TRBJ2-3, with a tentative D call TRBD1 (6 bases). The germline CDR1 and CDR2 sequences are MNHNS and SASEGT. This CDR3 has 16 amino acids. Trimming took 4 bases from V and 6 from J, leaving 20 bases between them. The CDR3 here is CASSVHLRGILDTQYF. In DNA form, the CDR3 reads TGTGCCAGCAGTGTTCATCTCAGGGGAATTCTGGATACGCAGTATTTT.

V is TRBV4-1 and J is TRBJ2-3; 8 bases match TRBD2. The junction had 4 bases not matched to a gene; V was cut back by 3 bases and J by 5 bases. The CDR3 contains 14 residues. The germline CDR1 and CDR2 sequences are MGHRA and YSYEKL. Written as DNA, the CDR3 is TGCGCCAGCAGCCAGACGGGAGGGCGAGATACGCAGTATTTT. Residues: CASSQTGGRDTQYF.

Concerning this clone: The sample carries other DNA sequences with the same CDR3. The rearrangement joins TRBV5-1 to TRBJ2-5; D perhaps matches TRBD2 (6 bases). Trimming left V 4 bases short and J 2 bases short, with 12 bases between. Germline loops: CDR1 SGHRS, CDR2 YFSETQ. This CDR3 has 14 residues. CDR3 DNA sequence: TGCGCCAGCAGCCTGGGTAGCGGACAAGAGACCCAGTACTTC. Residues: CASSLGSGQETQYF.

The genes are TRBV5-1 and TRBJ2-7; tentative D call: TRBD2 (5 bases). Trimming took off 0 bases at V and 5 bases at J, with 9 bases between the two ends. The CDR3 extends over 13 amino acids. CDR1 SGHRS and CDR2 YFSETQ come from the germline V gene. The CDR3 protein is CASSLALANEQYF. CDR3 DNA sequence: TGCGCCAGCAGCTTGGCCCTAGCAAACGAGCAGTACTTC.

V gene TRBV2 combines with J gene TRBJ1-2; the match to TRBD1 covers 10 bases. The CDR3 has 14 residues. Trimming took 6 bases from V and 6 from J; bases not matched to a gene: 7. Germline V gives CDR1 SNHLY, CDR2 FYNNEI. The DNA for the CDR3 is TGTGCCAGCAGCCGAGAGGGACAGGGGAATGGCTACACCTTC. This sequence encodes CASSREGQGNGYTF.

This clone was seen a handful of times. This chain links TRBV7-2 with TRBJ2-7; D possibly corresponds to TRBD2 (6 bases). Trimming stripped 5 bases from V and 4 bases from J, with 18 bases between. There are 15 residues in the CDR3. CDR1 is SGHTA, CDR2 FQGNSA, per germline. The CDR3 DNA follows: TGTGCCAGCAGCCCATCAGCGGGCATCTCATACGAGCAGTACTTC. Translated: CASSPSAGISYEQYF. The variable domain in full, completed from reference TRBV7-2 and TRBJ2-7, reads GAGVSQSPSNKVTEKGKDVELRCDPISGHTALYWYRQSLGQGLEFLIYFQGNSAPDKSGLPSDRFSAERTGGSVSTLTIQRTQQEDSAVYLCASSPSAGISYEQYFGPGTRLTVT.

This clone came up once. The CDR3 is CASRSTGVDTQYF. The CDR3 DNA reads TGTGCCAGCAGGTCCACAGGGGTAGATACGCAGTATTTT. The rearrangement links TRBV27 to TRBJ2-3; 7 positions match TRBD1. This CDR3 is built from 13 residues. CDR1 and CDR2 from the germline V gene are MNHEY and SMNVEV (reference sequence). V was pared by 6 bases and J by 5 bases, with 5 bases of the junction left unmatched.

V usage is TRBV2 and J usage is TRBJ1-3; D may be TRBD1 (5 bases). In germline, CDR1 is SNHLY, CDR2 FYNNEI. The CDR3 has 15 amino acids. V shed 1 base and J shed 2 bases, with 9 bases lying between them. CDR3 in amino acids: CASSEGRGTGNTIYF. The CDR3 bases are TGTGCCAGCAGTGAAGGAAGGGGCACTGGAAACACCATATATTTT.

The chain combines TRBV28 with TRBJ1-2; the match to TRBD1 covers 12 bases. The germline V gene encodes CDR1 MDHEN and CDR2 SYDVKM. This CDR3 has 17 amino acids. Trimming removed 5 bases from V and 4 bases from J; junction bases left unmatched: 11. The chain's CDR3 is CASSPPGQGALGYGYTF. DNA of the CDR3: TGTGCCAGCAGTCCTCCGGGACAGGGGGCTCTAGGCTATGGCTACACCTTC.

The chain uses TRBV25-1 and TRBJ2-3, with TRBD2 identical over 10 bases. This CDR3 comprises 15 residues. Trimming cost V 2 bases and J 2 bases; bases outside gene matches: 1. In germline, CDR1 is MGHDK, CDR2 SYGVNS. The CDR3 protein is CASSESGRATDTQYF. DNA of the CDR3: TGTGCCAGCAGTGAAAGCGGGAGGGCCACAGATACGCAGTATTTT.

The CDR3 region has the DNA TGTGCCAGCAGCGCGGAGGGAACTAATGAAAAACTGTTTTTT. Its translation is CASSAEGTNEKLFF. V is TRBV7-9 and J is TRBJ1-4; D not certain. The CDR3 runs to 14 residues. Germline V lookup: CDR1 SEHNR, CDR2 FQNEAQ (reference sequence). V shed 5 bases and J shed 1 base, with 8 bases lying between them.

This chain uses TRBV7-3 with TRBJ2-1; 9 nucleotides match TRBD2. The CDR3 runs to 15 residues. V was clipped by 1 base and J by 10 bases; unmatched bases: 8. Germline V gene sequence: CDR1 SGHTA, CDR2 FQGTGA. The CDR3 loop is CASSLNAGGLSEQFF. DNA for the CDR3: TGTGCCAGCAGCTTAAATGCGGGAGGGCTTTCGGAGCAGTTCTTC.

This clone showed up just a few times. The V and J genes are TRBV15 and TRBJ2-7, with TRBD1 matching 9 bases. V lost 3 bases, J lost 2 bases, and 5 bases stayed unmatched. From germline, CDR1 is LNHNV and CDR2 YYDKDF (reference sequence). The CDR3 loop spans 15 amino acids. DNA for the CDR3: TGTGCCACCAGCAGGCCGGGACAGGGAACCTACGAGCAGTACTTC. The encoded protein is CATSRPGQGTYEQYF.

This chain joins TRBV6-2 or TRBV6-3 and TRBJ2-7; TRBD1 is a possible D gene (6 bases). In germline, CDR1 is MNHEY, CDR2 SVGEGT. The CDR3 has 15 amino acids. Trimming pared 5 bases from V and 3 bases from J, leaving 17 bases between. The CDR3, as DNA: TGTGCCAGCAGTGATCCAAAACAGGGTGTCTACGAGCAGTACTTC. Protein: CASSDPKQGVYEQYF.